A selection of T cell receptor beta chains follows, all from one sample in a study of cytomegalovirus exposure and HLA in healthy donors. Here immunoSEQ multiplex PCR was the method, and the copy in TCRdb shows in-frame clones only, minus some. In all, the sample yields about 190,000 clones. Sequencing used PBMCs. These receptors came from a woman younger than 45 in good health and CMV-seropositive. Each CDR3 is given with its conserved first and last residue. A D gene is named only where the DNA matches it firmly.

d_call	v_call	j_call	cdr3_nt	cdr3_aa
TRBD2	TRBV2	TRBJ2-2	TGTGCCAGCAGTCCCCTAGCGGGAGGGGTCACCGGGGAGCTGTTTTTT	CASSPLAGGVTGELFF
-	TRBV6-4	TRBJ1-6	TGTGCCAGCAGTGGGCTTAGTTGGGAGTGGTGCTATAATTCACCCCTCCACTTT	CASSGLSWEWCYNSPLHF
-	TRBV18	TRBJ2-1	TGTGCCAGCTCACTCACGGCGGGGCTGGGATATGAGCAGTTCTTC	CASSLTAGLGYEQFF
TRBD1	TRBV7-9	TRBJ2-5	TGTGCCAGCAGCTTAGACGTCAGGGGGCAAGAGACCCAGTACTTC	CASSLDVRGQETQYF
TRBD1	TRBV7-9	TRBJ2-7	TGTGCCAGCAGCCACTCAGACAGGGGAGACTACGAGCAGTACTTC	CASSHSDRGDYEQYF
-	TRBV27	TRBJ2-6	TGTGCCAGCAGTCTCCTCTCTGGGGCCAACGTCCTGACTTTC	CASSLLSGANVLTF
-	TRBV9	TRBJ2-1	TGTGCCAGCAGCGTAGCTGGGGGGAATGAGCAGTTCTTC	CASSVAGGNEQFF
-	TRBV6-1	TRBJ2-2	TGTGCCAGCAGTAAAGGCAACTCCGGGGAGCTGTTTTTT	CASSKGNSGELFF
TRBD1	TRBV10-3	TRBJ2-7	TGTGCCATCAAGCAGGTAGGGCAGGGGGCCGACGAGCAGTACTTC	CAIKQVGQGADEQYF
TRBD2	TRBV5-1	TRBJ2-1	TGCGCCAGCAGCTTGCCGCTAGCGGGGGGGCCTGGTAGGCCGTTCTTC	CASSLPLAGGPGRPFF
TRBD1	TRBV7-9	TRBJ1-5	TGTGCCAGCAGCTCCGACAGGGGAACTGGCAATCAGCCCCAGCATTTT	CASSSDRGTGNQPQHF
-	TRBV10-3	TRBJ1-2	TGTGCCTCCGAGGCAGCTTTTAACTATGGCTACACCTTC	CASEAAFNYGYTF
TRBD2	TRBV11-2	TRBJ2-1	TGTGCCAGCAGCTTAGCCTCGACTAGCGGGGGTCTCCATGAGCAGTTCTTC	CASSLASTSGGLHEQFF
TRBD2	TRBV5-1	TRBJ2-6	TGCGCCAGCAGCTTCCCGGGACTAGTACAGGGGGCCAACGTCCTGACTTTC	CASSFPGLVQGANVLTF
TRBD1	TRBV5-1	TRBJ1-4	TGCGCCAGCAGCCAAGGGACAGGCGGTTATGAAAAACTGTTTTTT	CASSQGTGGYEKLFF
-	TRBV6-1	TRBJ2-6	TGTGCCAGCAGTGAAGGTCCGTCTGCTGGGGCCAACGTCCTGACTTTC	CASSEGPSAGANVLTF
TRBD1	TRBV18	TRBJ1-1	TGTGCCAGCTCAGGGGACAGGTTAGGAGCTTTCTTT	CASSGDRLGAFF
-	TRBV7-9	TRBJ1-5	TGTGCCAGCAGCCCGGGGGACGGCGGGTATCAGCCCCAGCATTTT	CASSPGDGGYQPQHF
-	TRBV6-6	TRBJ1-6	TGTGCCAGCATTCAGGGGATCGGGGTTTCACCCCTCCACTTT	CASIQGIGVSPLHF
TRBD2	TRBV28	TRBJ2-7	TGTGCCAGCAGTTTATCCCCGACTAGCGGGTGGTCGAAGGGATTCTACGAGCAGTACTTC	CASSLSPTSGWSKGFYEQYF
-	TRBV2	TRBJ2-7	TGTGCCAGCACCGAATCCGGGACTTTCTCCTACGAGCAGTACTTC	CASTESGTFSYEQYF
-	TRBV6-5	TRBJ1-1	TGTGCCAGCAGTTACTCGATAGGCAGGGGGAACACTGAAGCTTTCTTT	CASSYSIGRGNTEAFF
-	TRBV5-1	TRBJ2-1	TGCGCCAGCAGCTTTGGTGGCAGGGGAAACAATGAGCAGTTCTTC	CASSFGGRGNNEQFF
TRBD1	TRBV29-1	TRBJ1-1	TGCAGCGCGACAGGGTGGGTCACTGAAGCTTTCTTT	CSATGWVTEAFF
-	TRBV7-9	TRBJ1-1	TGTGCCAGCAGCCAACACAGCCCCACTGAAGCTTTCTTT	CASSQHSPTEAFF
-	TRBV10-3	TRBJ1-2	TGTGCCATCAGTGGGCAGAACTATGGCTACACCTTC	CAISGQNYGYTF
-	TRBV5-4	TRBJ1-2	TGTGCCAGCAGCTTGGTGGTGTCTAATTATAACTATGGCTACACCTTC	CASSLVVSNYNYGYTF
TRBD1	TRBV7-8	TRBJ1-4	TGTGCCAGCAGCCTAAGACAGGGGGCGGGTGAAAAACTGTTTTTT	CASSLRQGAGEKLFF